The 8 T cell receptor beta chains presented below share a single source sample, sequenced in a study of T cells in Graves' hyperthyroidism and ophthalmopathy. Using RNA transcripts as the source, TCR beta CDR3 regions were amplified. First-round RT-PCR with HTBI primers amplified the TCR CDR3 region. MiXCR, run by TCRdb on the multiplex PCR reads, gives a single entry per CDR3 protein. The sample carries hundreds of thousands of distinct CDR3 sequences, about 14% recorded once. The sequenced material came from blood. The receptors derive from a woman aged 50 to 60 with Graves' ophthalmopathy.

In its sample, this clonotype was seen many times. V is TRBV28 and J is TRBJ2-1; weak D call: TRBD1 (6 bases). V was pared by 3 bases and J by 9 bases, with 12 bases between. Per germline, CDR1 MDHEN and CDR2 SYDVKM. This CDR3 is 13 amino acids long. The CDR3 loop reads CASSFRVGGEQFF. The CDR3 DNA follows: TGTGCCAGCAGTTTCAGAGTAGGGGGTGAGCAGTTCTTC.

This clonotype has at least ten counts. The chain is built from TRBV6-2 or TRBV6-3 and TRBJ2-1; maybe TRBD2 (6 bases). Per germline, CDR1 MNHEY and CDR2 SVGEGT. The CDR3 contains 15 residues. V lost 6 bases and J lost 2, with 14 bases in between. The CDR3 spells CASSPPQRAYNEQFF. DNA of the CDR3: TGTGCCAGCAGCCCTCCCCAGCGGGCCTACAATGAGCAGTTCTTC.

This clonotype was detected many times. The chain employs TRBV20-1 and TRBJ2-1; no reliable D call. CDR3 length: 12 residues. The germline V and J ends were trimmed by 6 bases and 7 bases, with 13 bases remaining between them. CDR1 is DFQATT and CDR2 is SNEGSKA in the germline V gene (reference sequence). The CDR3 here is CSATLLGNEQFF. The CDR3 coding sequence is TGCAGTGCAACCTTGCTAGGAAATGAGCAGTTCTTC.

This chain uses TRBV15 with TRBJ1-2; no reliable D call. Trimming cost V 0 bases and J 6 bases, with 14 bases left between them. This CDR3 is built from 15 residues. Germline V lookup: CDR1 LNHNV, CDR2 YYDKDF (reference sequence). The CDR3 loop is CATSRELVAPDGYTF. As DNA, the CDR3 is TGTGCCACCAGCAGAGAGTTGGTAGCCCCGGATGGCTACACCTTC.

The chain has TRBV14 and TRBJ1-1; D not resolved. The CDR3 has 15 residues. V was shortened by 3 bases and J by 0 bases, with 11 bases between the two germline ends. The germline V gene encodes CDR1 SGHDN and CDR2 FVKESK. CDR3 amino acids: CASSQRSFMNTEAFF. CDR3 sequence (DNA): TGTGCCAGCAGCCAGCGGTCCTTTATGAACACTGAAGCTTTCTTT. The whole variable domain, filled in from reference TRBV14 and TRBJ1-1, reads EAGVTQFPSHSVIEKGQTVTLRCDPISGHDNLYWYRRVMGKEIKFLLHFVKESKQDESGMPNNRFLAERTGGTYSTLKVQPAELEDSGVYFCASSQRSFMNTEAFFGQGTRLTVV.

This clonotype was seen repeatedly, ten times or more. This chain connects TRBV2 to TRBJ2-3; 10 bases are a match to TRBD2. Germline-derived CDR1 and CDR2 are SNHLY and FYNNEI. The CDR3 contains 15 residues. The ends lost 6 bases at V and 5 bases at J; junction bases unmatched: 8. The CDR3 sequence is CASRGGLATIDTQYF. CDR3 nucleotide sequence: TGTGCCAGCAGGGGGGGACTAGCGACCATAGATACGCAGTATTTT.

This clonotype was counted at least ten times. The chain combines TRBV6-5 with TRBJ2-3; D is tentatively TRBD1 or TRBD2 (5 bases each). The ends were cut back, 2 bases at V and 2 bases at J, with 17 bases in the middle. The germline CDR1 and CDR2 sequences are MNHEY and SVGAGI. CDR3 size: 17 residues. CDR3 coding DNA: TGTGCCAGCAGTTACCGAGGGGCCGGCAGCAACACAGATACGCAGTATTTT. Translating it yields CASSYRGAGSNTDTQYF.

In its sample, this clonotype was seen many times. This rearrangement joins TRBV12-3 or TRBV12-4 to TRBJ1-4; TRBD1 matches 7 bases. The CDR3 runs to 16 residues. J gave up 0 bases and V 0 bases, and 1 base lay outside the gene matches. The CDR3 nucleotides read TGTGCCAGCAGTTTAGCTGGGACAGCAACTAATGAAAAACTGTTTTTT. Its protein is CASSLAGTATNEKLFF.